This T cell receptor (beta chain) was sequenced during a study of vaccination effects on CD4 cells after COVID-19. With 5 bases removed from V and 0 bases from J, the gap between germline ends came to 4 bases. Germline V CDR1 and CDR2: SGHTA, FQGNSA. The CDR3 is made up of 13 amino acids. Assay used: immunoSEQ multiplex PCR; TCRdb lists only in-frame clones, some missing. The repertoire holds some 22,000 clones, about 69% seen once, with roughly 25% in the top ten. Study-level points and caveats: Pronounced clonal contraction occurred in clones induced by infection and by vaccine late after vaccination.

Sequencing followed a ViraFEST assay step that expanded antigen-specific CD4+ T cells with viral peptide pools. The authors isolated CD4+ T cells after about eleven days of culture. Vaccinees lacked prior SARS-CoV-2 infection and tested negative for nucleocapsid antibodies. About this clone: As yet, its antigen is unknown.

The specimen was CD4+ T cells from PBMCs cultured with HCoV-NL63 spike peptides, collected before COVID-19 vaccination. The receptor's source is a human donor who received a COVID-19 vaccine. The chain has TRBV7-2 and TRBJ2-2; D is undetermined. This CDR3 reads CASSTSNTGELFF. The CDR3, as DNA: TGTGCCAGCAGCACCTCGAACACCGGGGAGCTGTTTTTT. Filled out from reference TRBV7-2 and TRBJ2-2, the complete variable domain reads GAGVSQSPSNKVTEKGKDVELRCDPISGHTALYWYRQSLGQGLEFLIYFQGNSAPDKSGLPSDRFSAERTGGSVSTLTIQRTQQEDSAVYLCASSTSNTGELFFGEGSRLTVL.